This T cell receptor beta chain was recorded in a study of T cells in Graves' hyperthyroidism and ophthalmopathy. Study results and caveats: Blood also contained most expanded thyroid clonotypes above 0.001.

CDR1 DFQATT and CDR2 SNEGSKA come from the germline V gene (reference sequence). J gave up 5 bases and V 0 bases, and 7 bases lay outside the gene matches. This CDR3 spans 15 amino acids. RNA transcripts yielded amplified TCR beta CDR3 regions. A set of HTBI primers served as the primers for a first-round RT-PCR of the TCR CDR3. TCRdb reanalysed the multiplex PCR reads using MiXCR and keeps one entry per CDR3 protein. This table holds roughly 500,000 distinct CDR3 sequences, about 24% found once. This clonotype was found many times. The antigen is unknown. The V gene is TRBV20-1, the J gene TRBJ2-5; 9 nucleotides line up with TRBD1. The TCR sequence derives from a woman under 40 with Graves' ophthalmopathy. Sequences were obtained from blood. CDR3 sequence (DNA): TGCAGTGCTAGAGATTGGTTGGGGACAGGGGAGACCCAGTACTTC. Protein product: CSARDWLGTGETQYF.